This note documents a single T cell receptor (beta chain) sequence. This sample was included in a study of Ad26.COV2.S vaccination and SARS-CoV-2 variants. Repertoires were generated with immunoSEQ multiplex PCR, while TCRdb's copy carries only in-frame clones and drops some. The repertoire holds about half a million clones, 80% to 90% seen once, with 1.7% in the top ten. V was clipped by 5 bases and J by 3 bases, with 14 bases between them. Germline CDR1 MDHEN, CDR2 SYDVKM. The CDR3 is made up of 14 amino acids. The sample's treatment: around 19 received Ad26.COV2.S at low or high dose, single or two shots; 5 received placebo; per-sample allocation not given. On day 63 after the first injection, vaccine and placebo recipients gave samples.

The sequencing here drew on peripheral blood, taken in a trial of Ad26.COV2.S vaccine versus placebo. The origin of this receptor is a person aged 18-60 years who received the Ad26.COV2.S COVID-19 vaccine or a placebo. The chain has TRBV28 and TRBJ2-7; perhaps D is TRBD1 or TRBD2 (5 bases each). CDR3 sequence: CASSDPLGDYEQYF. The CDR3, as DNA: TGTGCCAGCAGTGATCCTTTGGGGGACTACGAGCAGTACTTC.